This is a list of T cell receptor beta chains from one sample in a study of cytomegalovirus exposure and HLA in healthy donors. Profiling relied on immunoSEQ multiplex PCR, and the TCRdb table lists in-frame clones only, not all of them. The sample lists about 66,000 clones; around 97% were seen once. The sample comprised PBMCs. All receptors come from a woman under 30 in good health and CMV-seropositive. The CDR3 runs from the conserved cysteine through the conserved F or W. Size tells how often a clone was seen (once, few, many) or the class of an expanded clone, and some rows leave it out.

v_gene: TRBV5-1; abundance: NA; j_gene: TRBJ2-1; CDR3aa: CASSEVSGRGEQFF
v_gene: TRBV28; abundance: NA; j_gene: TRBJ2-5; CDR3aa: CASSIGGGQETQYF
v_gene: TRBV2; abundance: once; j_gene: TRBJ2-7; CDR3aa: CASRISVREVEQYF
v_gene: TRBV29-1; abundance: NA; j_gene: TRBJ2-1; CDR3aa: CSVDASGSQGEQFF
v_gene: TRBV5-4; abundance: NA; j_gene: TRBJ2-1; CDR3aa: CASSAAGGAYHNEQFF
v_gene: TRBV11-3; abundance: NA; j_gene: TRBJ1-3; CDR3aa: CASSKTSRDTIYF
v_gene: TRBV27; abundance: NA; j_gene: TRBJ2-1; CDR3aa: CASRQGERPYNEQFF
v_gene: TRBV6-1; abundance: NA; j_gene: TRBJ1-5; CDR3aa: CASSGRREQPQHF
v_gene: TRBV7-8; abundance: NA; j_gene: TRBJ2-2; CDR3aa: CASSLGGRGNAGELFF
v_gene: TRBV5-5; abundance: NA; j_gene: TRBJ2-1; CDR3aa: CASSLVGQGVYNEQFF
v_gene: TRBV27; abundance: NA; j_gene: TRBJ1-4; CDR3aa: CASSSPEGQGNEKLFF
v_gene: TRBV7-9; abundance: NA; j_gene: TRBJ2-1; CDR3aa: CASSFRPSGSYNEQFF
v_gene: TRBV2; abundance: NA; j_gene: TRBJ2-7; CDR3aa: CASSRQGAYEQYF
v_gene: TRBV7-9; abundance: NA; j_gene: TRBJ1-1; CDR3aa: CASSLALSTAEAFF
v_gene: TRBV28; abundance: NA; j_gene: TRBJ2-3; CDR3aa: CASSPGLAGTDTQYF
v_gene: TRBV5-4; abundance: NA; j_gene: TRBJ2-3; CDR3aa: CASSRKADFTDTQYF
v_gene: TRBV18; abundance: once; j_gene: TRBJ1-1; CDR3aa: CASSPGAGTPTEAFF
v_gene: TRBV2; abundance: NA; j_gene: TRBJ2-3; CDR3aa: CASSEGLAATDTQYF
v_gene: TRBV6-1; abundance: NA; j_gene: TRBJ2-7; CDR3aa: CASTITSGSYEQYF
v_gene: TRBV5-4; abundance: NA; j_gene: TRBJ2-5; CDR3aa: CASSFPGTSQETQYF
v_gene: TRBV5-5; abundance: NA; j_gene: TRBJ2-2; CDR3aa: CASSLVSGQGAGELFF
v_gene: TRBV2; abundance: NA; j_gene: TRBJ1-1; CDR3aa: CASPSGGRDTEAFF
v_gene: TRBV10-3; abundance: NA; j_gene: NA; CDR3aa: CAISEYSGQGAGEQYF
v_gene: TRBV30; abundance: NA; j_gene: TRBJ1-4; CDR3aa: CAWSPPGRVLGKVFF
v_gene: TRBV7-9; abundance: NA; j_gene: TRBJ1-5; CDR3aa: CASSTAQGAPDQPQHF
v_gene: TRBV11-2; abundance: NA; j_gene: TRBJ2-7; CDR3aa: CASSFELAGGPYEQYF
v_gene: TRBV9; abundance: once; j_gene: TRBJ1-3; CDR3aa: CASSPGRAGNTIYF
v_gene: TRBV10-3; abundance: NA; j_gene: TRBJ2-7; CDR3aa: CAIGSGSYEQYF
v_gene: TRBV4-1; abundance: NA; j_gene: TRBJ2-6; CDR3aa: CASSQQTQKSSGANVLTF
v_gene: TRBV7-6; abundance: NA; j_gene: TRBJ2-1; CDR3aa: CASSLAGGLLTHNEQFF
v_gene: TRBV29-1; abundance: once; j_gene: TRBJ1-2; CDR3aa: CSVPPGTGARGYTF
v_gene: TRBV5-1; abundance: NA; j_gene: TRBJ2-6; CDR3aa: CASRHTASGANVLTF
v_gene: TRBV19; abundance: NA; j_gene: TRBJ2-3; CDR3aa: CASRNRGGPSTDTQYF
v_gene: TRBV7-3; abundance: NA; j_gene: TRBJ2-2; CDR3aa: CASSLWRADPLTGELFF
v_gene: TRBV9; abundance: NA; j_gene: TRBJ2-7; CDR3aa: CASSLYRQASNYEQYF
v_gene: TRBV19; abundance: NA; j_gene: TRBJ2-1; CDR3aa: CASSIDLSNEQFF
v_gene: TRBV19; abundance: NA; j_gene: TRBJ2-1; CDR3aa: CASSILGQGSDEQFF